The next 13 T cell receptor beta chains were all read from a single sample in a study of T cell responses to AZD1222 COVID-19 vaccine. Generated by immunoSEQ multiplex PCR, the TCRdb table keeps only in-frame clones and is missing some. The table records roughly 150,000 clones, around 93% of them present only once. Sequenced here: peripheral blood, sampled on day 0 of AZD1222 vaccination. The receptors shown here come from an adult in good health.

This clone showed up just once. The chain recombines TRBV3-1 (or the pseudogene TRBV3-2) with TRBJ2-5; no clear D. The germline CDR1 and CDR2 sequences are LGHDT and YNNKEL (reference sequence). V shed 0 bases and J shed 2 bases, with 10 bases lying between them. The CDR3 is 15 amino acids. The CDR3 DNA follows: TGTGCCAGCAGCCAAGATCGGGCAAAACAAGAGACCCAGTACTTC. Translation gives CASSQDRAKQETQYF.

The chain employs TRBV25-1 and TRBJ1-6; 8 bases map to TRBD1. Germline V gives CDR1 MGHDK, CDR2 SYGVNS. The CDR3 runs to 13 residues. J gave up 6 bases and V 6 bases, and 1 base lay outside the gene matches. CDR3 sequence reads: CASRDRVNSPLHF. The CDR3 nucleotides read TGTGCCAGCAGGGACAGGGTTAATTCACCCCTCCACTTT.

The chain is built from TRBV6-5 and TRBJ2-7, with D tentatively TRBD2 (6 bases). Germline V CDR1 and CDR2: MNHEY, SVGAGI. V was clipped by 2 bases and J by 2 bases, with 13 bases between them. The CDR3 consists of 15 residues. CDR3 nucleotides: TGTGCCAGCAGTTACGGGGCGGGGAGCCCCTACGAGCAGTACTTC. This translates into CASSYGAGSPYEQYF.

The V call is TRBV28, the J call TRBJ2-1; TRBD2 matches at 11 bases. The V and J ends lost 2 bases and 6 bases, in that order; junction bases with no gene match: 3. CDR1 is MDHEN, CDR2 SYDVKM, per germline. This CDR3 contains 15 residues. CDR3 in DNA: TGTGCCAGCAGTTTAAGGGGACTAGCGGCCAATGAGCAGTTCTTC. It encodes CASSLRGLAANEQFF.

V and J are TRBV12-5 and TRBJ1-2; D possibly corresponds to TRBD1 (5 bases). The CDR3 has 14 residues. CDR1 and CDR2 from the germline V gene are LGHNT and FRNRAP. The germline V and J ends were trimmed by 0 bases and 5 bases, with 10 bases remaining between them. The CDR3 region is CASGLVTGLYGYTF. The CDR3 DNA is TGTGCTAGTGGTTTGGTGACGGGACTTTATGGCTACACCTTC.

The chain combines TRBV18 with TRBJ2-6; the D gene could be TRBD1 or TRBD2 (5 bases each). V gave up 0 bases and J gave up 0 bases, with 12 bases separating them. In germline, CDR1 is KGHSH, CDR2 LQKENI. The CDR3 is made up of 18 amino acids. CDR3 residues: CASSPPGRPRSGANVLTF. The CDR3 DNA reads TGTGCCAGCTCACCACCGGGACGACCCCGCTCTGGGGCCAACGTCCTGACTTTC. The variable domain in full, with the rest retrieved from reference TRBV18 and TRBJ2-6, is NAGVMQNPRHLVRRRGQEARLRCSPMKGHSHVYWYRQLPEEGLKFMVYLQKENIIDESGMPKERFSAEFPKEGPSILRIQQVVRGDSAAYFCASSPPGRPRSGANVLTFGAGSRLTVL.

In DNA form, the CDR3 reads TGTGCCAGCAGCTTAGGGAGAGGCGGCGAGACCCAGTACTTC. It yields the protein CASSLGRGGETQYF. J is TRBJ2-5 and V is TRBV7-2, with D uncertain. Trimming took 1 base from V and 5 from J, leaving 11 bases between them. In germline, CDR1 is SGHTA, CDR2 FQGNSA. CDR3 length: 14 residues. Supplemented by reference TRBV7-2 and TRBJ2-5, the full variable domain reads GAGVSQSPSNKVTEKGKDVELRCDPISGHTALYWYRQSLGQGLEFLIYFQGNSAPDKSGLPSDRFSAERTGGSVSTLTIQRTQQEDSAVYLCASSLGRGGETQYFGPGTRLLVL.

V and J are TRBV30 and TRBJ2-4; no definite D call. V dropped 0 bases and J dropped 7 bases, with 13 bases sitting between them. Germline values: CDR1 GTSNPN, CDR2 SVGIG (reference sequence). The length of the CDR3 is 14 residues. The CDR3 nucleotides read TGTGCCTGGAGTGTACTGGACCTCCGTAACATTCAGTACTTC. Protein sequence: CAWSVLDLRNIQYF.

This chain links TRBV7-3 with TRBJ2-2, with 8 positions matching TRBD1. The V segment lost 5 bases and the J segment 5 bases; nucleotides outside the gene matches: 13. The CDR3 has 17 amino acids. Germline V lookup: CDR1 SGHTA, CDR2 FQGTGA. The CDR3 here is CASSPAPDRVGTGELFF. CDR3 DNA: TGTGCCAGCAGCCCAGCGCCGGACAGGGTAGGGACCGGGGAGCTGTTTTTT. Together with reference TRBV7-3 and TRBJ2-2, the CDR3 gives the full variable domain: GAGVSQTPSNKVTEKGKYVELRCDPISGHTALYWYRQSLGQGPEFLIYFQGTGAADDSGLPNDRFFAVRPEGSVSTLKIQRTERGDSAVYLCASSPAPDRVGTGELFFGEGSRLTVL.

The rearrangement links TRBV6-6 to TRBJ1-5, with 9 positions matching TRBD1. The V gene's germline CDR1 is MNHNY and CDR2 SVGAGI (reference sequence). This CDR3 is 16 amino acids long. V was clipped by 5 bases and J by 0 bases; unmatched bases: 5. The CDR3 here is CASSARTGDSNQPQHF. The CDR3 coding sequence is TGTGCCAGCAGTGCCCGGACAGGGGATAGCAATCAGCCCCAGCATTTT.

The chain is built from TRBV27 and TRBJ2-2, with D possibly TRBD2 on 6 matching bases. The CDR3 extends over 13 amino acids. CDR1 is MNHEY, CDR2 SMNVEV, per germline (reference sequence). Trimming left V 3 bases short and J 6 bases short, with 8 bases between. CDR3 protein: CASSFPSAGELFF. The DNA for the CDR3 is TGTGCCAGCAGTTTTCCTAGCGCCGGGGAGCTGTTTTTT.

The chain is built from TRBV6-1 and TRBJ1-1, with TRBD1 identical over 7 bases. The length of the CDR3 is 17 residues. V was pared by 2 bases and J by 0 bases, with 9 bases of the junction left unmatched. CDR1 and CDR2 (germline): MNHNS, SASEGT. This CDR3 reads CASSESWRGRVNTEAFF. The CDR3 coding sequence is TGTGCCAGCAGTGAAAGTTGGAGGGGGCGGGTGAACACTGAAGCTTTCTTT.

This clone appeared a single time. This chain's CDR3 is CASSLWRRTYNEQFF. The DNA of the CDR3 is TGTGCCAGCAGCTTATGGCGGCGGACCTACAATGAGCAGTTCTTC. The chain carries TRBV5-6 and TRBJ2-1; D remains ambiguous. The germline V gene has CDR1 SGHDT and CDR2 YYEEEE. Trimming removed 2 bases at V and 2 bases at J, with 11 bases between. The CDR3 runs 15 residues.